Reported below is one T cell receptor beta chain. This entry belongs to a study of blood T cell repertoires in COVID-19. Study at large: COVID-19 samples, acute and convalescent, were from the United States, Italy and Spain. T cells, B-cell-depleted T cells, or PBMCs supplied cDNA or gDNA.

Germline V lookup: CDR1 KGHDR, CDR2 SFDVKD. V trimming: 4 bases; J trimming: 5 bases; junction bases outside the gene matches: 13. The CDR3 is 17 residues long. Original processing methods: By means of reference gene primer amplification, nucleated cell counts were estimated. Clones were read by immunoSEQ multiplex PCR, and TCRdb kept only the in-frame ones, dropping some. V, J and clone size are taken as reported in that table, and D and trimming were inferred from the DNA itself. The data hold just over 650,000 clones, with over 80% observed a single time. The TCR was taken from a woman under 30 with acute or convalescent COVID-19. The J gene is TRBJ2-5, the V gene TRBV24-1; 9 nucleotides match TRBD1. Sequenced sample: peripheral blood. Here the CDR3 reads CATSERLPGQGPETQYF. CDR3 in DNA: TGTGCCACCAGTGAGCGACTCCCGGGACAGGGACCGGAGACCCAGTACTTC.